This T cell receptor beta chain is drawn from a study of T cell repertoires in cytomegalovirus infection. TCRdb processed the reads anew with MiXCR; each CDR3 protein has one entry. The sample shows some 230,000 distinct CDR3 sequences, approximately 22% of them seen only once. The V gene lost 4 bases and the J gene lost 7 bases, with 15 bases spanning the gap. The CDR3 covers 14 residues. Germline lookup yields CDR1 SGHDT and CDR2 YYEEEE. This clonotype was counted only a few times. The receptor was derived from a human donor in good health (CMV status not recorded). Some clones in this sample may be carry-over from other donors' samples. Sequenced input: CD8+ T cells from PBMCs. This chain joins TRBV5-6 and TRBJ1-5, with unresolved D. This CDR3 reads CASSLRAARQPQHF. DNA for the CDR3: TGTGCCAGCAGCCTTAGGGCAGCGCGGCAGCCCCAGCATTTT.